This T cell receptor (beta chain) originates from a study of OX40 agonist ivuxolimab in advanced cancers. Sequencing used immunoSEQ multiplex PCR; TCRdb keeps in-frame clones, though not all of them. The top ten hold about 5% of the sample, which has 60,000 to 75,000 clones, 80% to 90% seen once. From germline, CDR1 is LNHDA and CDR2 SQIVND (reference sequence). This CDR3 region has 13 residues. Trimming removed 4 bases from V and 9 bases from J, with 10 bases in between. The chain employs TRBV19 and TRBJ1-6; D is perhaps TRBD1 (5 bases). The material was CD4+ or CD8+ T cells sorted from blood, obtained in a trial of the OX40 agonist ivuxolimab. This receptor was obtained from an adult with an advanced solid tumor such as melanoma, head and neck, liver or kidney cancer. This CDR3 reads CASSTATASPLHF. DNA for the CDR3: TGTGCCAGTAGTACTGCGACAGCTTCACCCCTCCACTTT.